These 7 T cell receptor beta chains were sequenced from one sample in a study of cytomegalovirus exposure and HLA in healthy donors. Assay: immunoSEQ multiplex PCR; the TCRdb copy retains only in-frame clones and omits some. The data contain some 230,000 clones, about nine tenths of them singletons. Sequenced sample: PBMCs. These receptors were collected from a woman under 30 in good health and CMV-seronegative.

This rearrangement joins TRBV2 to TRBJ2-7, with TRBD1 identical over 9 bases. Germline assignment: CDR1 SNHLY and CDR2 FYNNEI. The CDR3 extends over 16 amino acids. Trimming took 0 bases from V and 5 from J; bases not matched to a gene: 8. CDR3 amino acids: CASSEAGQGFPHEQYF. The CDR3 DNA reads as TGTGCCAGCAGTGAAGCGGGACAGGGATTCCCCCACGAGCAGTACTTC.

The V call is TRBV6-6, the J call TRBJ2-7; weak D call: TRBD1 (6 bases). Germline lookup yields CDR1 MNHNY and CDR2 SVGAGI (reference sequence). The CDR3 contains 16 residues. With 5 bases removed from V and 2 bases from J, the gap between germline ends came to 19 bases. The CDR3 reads CASSQTPGHVTYEQYF. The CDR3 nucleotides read TGTGCCAGCAGTCAAACTCCGGGACATGTTACCTACGAGCAGTACTTC.

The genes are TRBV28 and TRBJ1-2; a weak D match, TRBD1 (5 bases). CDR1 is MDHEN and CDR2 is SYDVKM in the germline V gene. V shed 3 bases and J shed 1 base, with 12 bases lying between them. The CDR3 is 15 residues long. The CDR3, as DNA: TGTGCCAGCAGTTTGGGGGGAGGAGGTAACTATGGCTACACCTTC. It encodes CASSLGGGGNYGYTF.

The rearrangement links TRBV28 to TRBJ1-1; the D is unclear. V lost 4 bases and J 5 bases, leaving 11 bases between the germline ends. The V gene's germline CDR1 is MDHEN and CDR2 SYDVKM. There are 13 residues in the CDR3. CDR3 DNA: TGTGCCAGCAGTTCACAACCCGGGACTGAAGCTTTCTTT. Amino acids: CASSSQPGTEAFF.

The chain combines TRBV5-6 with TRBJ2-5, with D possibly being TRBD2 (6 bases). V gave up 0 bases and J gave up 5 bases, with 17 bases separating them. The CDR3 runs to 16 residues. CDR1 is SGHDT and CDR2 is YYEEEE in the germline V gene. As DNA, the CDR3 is TGTGCCAGCAGCTTGGAGGCGGCGGGGAGTGGGGAGACCCAGTACTTC. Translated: CASSLEAAGSGETQYF.

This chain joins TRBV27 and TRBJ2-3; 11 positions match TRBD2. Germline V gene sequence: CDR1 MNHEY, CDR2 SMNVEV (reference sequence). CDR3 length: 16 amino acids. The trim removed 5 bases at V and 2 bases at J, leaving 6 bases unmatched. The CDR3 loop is CASSLGTSGFTDTQYF. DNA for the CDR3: TGTGCCAGCAGTCTGGGGACTAGCGGATTCACAGATACGCAGTATTTT.

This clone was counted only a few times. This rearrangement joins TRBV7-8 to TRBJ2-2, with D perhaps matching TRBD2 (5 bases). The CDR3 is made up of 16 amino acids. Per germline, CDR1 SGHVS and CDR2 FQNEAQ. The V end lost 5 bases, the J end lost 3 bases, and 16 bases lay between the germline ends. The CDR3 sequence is CASSPIPRADTGELFF. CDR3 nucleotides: TGTGCCAGCAGCCCCATCCCGAGGGCAGACACCGGGGAGCTGTTTTTT.